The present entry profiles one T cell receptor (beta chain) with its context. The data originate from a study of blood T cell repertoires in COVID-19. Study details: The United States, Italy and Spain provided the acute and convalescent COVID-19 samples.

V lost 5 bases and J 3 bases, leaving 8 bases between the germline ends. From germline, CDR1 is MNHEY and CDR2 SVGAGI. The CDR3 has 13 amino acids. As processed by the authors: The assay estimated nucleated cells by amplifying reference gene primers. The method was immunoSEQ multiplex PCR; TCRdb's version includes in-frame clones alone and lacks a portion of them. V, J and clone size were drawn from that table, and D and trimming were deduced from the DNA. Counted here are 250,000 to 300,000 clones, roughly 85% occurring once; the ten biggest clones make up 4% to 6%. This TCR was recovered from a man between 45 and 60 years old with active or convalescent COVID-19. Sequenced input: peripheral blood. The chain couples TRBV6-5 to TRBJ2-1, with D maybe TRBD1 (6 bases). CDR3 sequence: CASSQGFYNEQFF. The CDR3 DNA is TGTGCCAGCAGTCAGGGGTTCTACAATGAGCAGTTCTTC.